This T cell receptor (beta chain) derives from a study of cytomegalovirus exposure and HLA in healthy donors (dated by TCRdb to about 2017). Regarding the study in general: In an earlier analysis of 550 to 750 of the donors, 250 to 350 Gb of sequence data and approximately 120 million unique TCR beta sequences from about 179 million T cells were reported. Roughly 5 DR-DQ haplotypes were handled as single units for association and clustering because linkage in the cohort was strong. Donor age, sex, ethnicity and CMV serostatus were collected together with the repertoire data. On average, around 240,000 unique TCR beta nucleotide sequences were sequenced per donor among about 400 genotyped donors of the cohort, with roughly 18% of those sequences being non-productive. The study aimed to test whether cataloging public T cell receptors could reveal signatures of past pathogen exposure. All discovery cohort repertoires had been generated using a single sequencing platform. An earlier analysis of some 600 of the donors applied high-throughput TCR beta sequencing to assess whether each TCR beta V gene segment acted as functional or pseudogenic. Class I and class II HLA loci were covered by the typing at four-digit resolution. Using immunosequencing, the study profiled T cell repertoires from 550 to 750 subjects and related those repertoires to cytomegalovirus serostatus. To predict cytomegalovirus infection status, the study brought together high-throughput TCR immunosequencing, statistical association of individual TCRs with disease status, and machine learning. Among the roughly 370 genotyped donors, about 83% belonged to the genetic ancestry cluster associated with self-reported Caucasian donors. Approximately 300 gigabases of sequencing data and tens of millions of unique TCR sequences were included in an early release covering over 600 HLA-typed donors. The later analysis used no new phenotypic data to find candidate immune exposures, relying instead on TCR beta sequences and their occurrence across donors. A separate validation cohort of about 110 different subjects was used in addition to the roughly 620-subject first cohort. A later analysis re-examined previously published TCR beta repertoires from hundreds of donors and added high-resolution HLA genotyping to investigate patterns of TCR occurrence. Typing coverage differed by locus: A, B, C, DRB1 and DQB1 were typed in about 629-640 donors, DQA1 in about 550, DPA1 in around 600, and DPB1 in just under 490. In a later genetic analysis, genome-wide SNP genotypes for about three fifths of the roughly 670 donors were used, and that subset was treated as a discovery cohort. The research as a whole found: In a later analysis, more than 15,000 TCR beta sequences were associated with specific HLA alleles at a false discovery rate of 0.05. According to a later analysis, most CMV-associated TCR beta chains appeared to be HLA-restricted, and the HLA associations seemed to be driven largely by CMV exposure. Sequencing depth was assumed to be roughly uniform across donors in the presence/absence analyses, though that assumption may not hold. In a later analysis, HLA-associated TCR beta chains showed more clonal expansion and lower generation probabilities than non-associated chains that were equally common. In a later analysis, several top co-occurrence clusters were reported to appear linked to parvovirus B19, influenza, CMV and Epstein-Barr virus. The classifier was reported to diagnose cytomegalovirus status with high specificity and sensitivity in both the original cohort and the validation cohort. While some public TCRs were present in many individuals, most TCR sequences turned up only very rarely across donors. Some IMGT-functional V segments, including TRBV6-2 and TRBV6-3, could not be told apart with the 87-base-pair reads, so those segments were excluded. According to a later genetic analysis, donors in an Asian-associated ancestry cluster had fewer N-insertions in productive TCRs than the approximately 710-donor mean. A cluster of highly shared sequence variants was judged likely to be a technical artifact of the sequencing pipeline. V-gene and J-gene trimming of TCR beta chains was associated with a missense DCLRE1C variant in a later genetic analysis, and the association was replicated in an independent cohort. It was suggested by the authors that the approach could potentially be generalized to other disease states and immunological phenotypes. Only TCR beta chains were sequenced in this cohort, and the absence of alpha or paired-chain data limited detectable features. Because counts were too low, about 18 rarely observed V segments, including chromosome 9 orphons, were excluded from the earlier analysis of under 650 of the donors. In an earlier analysis of some 540 of the donors, most TCR beta V segments appeared in productive rearrangements about 87% or about 30% of the time, broadly matching IMGT annotations. In vitro tests confirmed that a few of the cytomegalovirus-associated TCR beta chains recognize cytomegalovirus antigens. Linkage disequilibrium might explain the correlated functional status among segregating V segments, but an unknown experimental factor could not be ruled out. The study gave a list of about 160 TCR beta chains associated with cytomegalovirus. According to a later analysis, TCR association rates differed among HLA loci, with DRB1 alleles showing the most associated TCRs and HLA-C alleles showing the fewest. A further reported finding was that TCR beta sequences accurately predicted the HLA-A and HLA-B alleles for most subjects in the first cohort. When HLA alleles, especially DR and DQ, strongly co-occurred, TCR associations were difficult to assign to individual alleles. CMV serostatus was the only immune exposure information available for the cohort. Because some donors lacked HLA typing at each locus, the association tests relied only on the typed subset.

Libraries were prepared through the immunoSEQ multiplex PCR assay. For the multiplex PCR, a mixture combining 60 forward primers for TCR Vbeta segments and 13 reverse primers for TCR Jbeta segments was used. A multiplex PCR assay on genomic DNA amplified the CDR3 region of rearranged TCR beta genes. On the Illumina HiSeq System, the amplified TCR beta libraries were sequenced as 87-base-pair reads. For the original study's pipeline: In a later analysis, roughly 80 million unique TCR beta chains were counted across the roughly 610 repertoires, and roughly 11 million of these chains were shared by at least two donors. A nearest-neighbor algorithm error-corrected the raw reads and collapsed the reads into unique sequences, merging closely related sequences to remove PCR and sequencing errors. CDR3 sequences were aligned to IMGT reference sequences to assign V, D and J gene segments. For a sequence to be retained, at least a six-nucleotide match to both a V gene segment and a J gene segment was required. Rearrangements were called productive when the CDR3 lacked stop codons and stayed in frame with V and J; all others were non-productive. Following IMGT convention, CDR3 was defined as the stretch from the second conserved V-encoded cysteine to the conserved J-encoded phenylalanine. In an earlier analysis of more than 550 of the donors, sequences lacking an unambiguous match to a single V gene segment were excluded. An earlier analysis of a few hundred of the donors called V segments functional above 56.7% productive rearrangements and segregating when the between-donor standard deviation exceeded 5%. A statistical classification framework was built for diagnosing cytomegalovirus status from the catalog of TCR beta chain sequences. In a later analysis, TCR nucleotide sequences were compared against IMGT/GENE-DB human TR gene sequences so that V and J genes could be assigned. A later analysis assigned CDR3 sequences and most-parsimonious VDJ recombination scenarios with the TCRdist pipeline. In a later analysis, each TCR beta chain was defined by its CDR3 amino acid sequence together with its V-gene family, and reads without a unique V-gene family were excluded. To address suspected cross-contamination and a sequencing artifact, a later analysis removed 550 to 750 highly shared, low-generation-probability nucleotide sequences. A later analysis calculated a clonal expansion index for each public chain from normalized within-repertoire ranks of inferred template counts. In a later analysis, generation probabilities were computed using a VDJ recombination model fitted to out-of-frame rearrangements, and the results were checked against IGoR. Hypergeometric tests were used in a later analysis to score TCR-TCR, TCR-HLA and TCR-CMV co-occurrence, with a repertoire-size bias correction applied to the TCR pairs. False discovery rates were estimated in a later analysis by permuting HLA or CMV assignments 20 times. In a later analysis, co-occurring TCRs were grouped with DBSCAN, and TCRdist sequence similarity was added when clustering was performed within HLA-allele-positive subsets. Repertoires with fewer than 30,000 or more than 120,000 public chains, plus five repertoires with anomalous nucleotide sharing, were excluded from co-occurrence clustering. TCRdb re-hosts the immuneACCESS table, in-frame sequences only. Its copies lack some clones; in the studies checked, an unresolved V gene accounts for under half of them, and the cause for the rest is not known. The V and J calls and clone size come from that table; D and trimming were worked out from the DNA. In this sample the table shows about 160,000 clones, 80% of which occur a single time. The biggest ten clones account for 6.3% of the sample.

V is trimmed back by 7 bases and J by 7 bases, and the junction contains 16 bases that no gene match accounts for. The germline V gene provides CDR1 MDHEN and CDR2 SYDVKM. Measured from the cysteine to the phenylalanine, the CDR3 is 16 residues long. CDR3 DNA only is kept here, 48 bases in frame from base 1. The cohort was made up of several hundred healthy bone marrow donors. At the time of sampling, every cohort member was nominally healthy, though immune exposures that went unrecorded were likely present. The donor was CMV seropositive and was included in the group of 250 to 300 seropositive cohort members. A peripheral blood sample was collected from each donor, and TCR beta sequencing was performed on peripheral blood mononuclear cells. Genomic DNA extraction from the blood cell samples was performed with the Qiagen DNeasy Blood Extraction Kit. This clone is a singleton in its sample. The specificity of this receptor is unknown. No base qualities exist here, and no much larger clone lies one base off it.

The V and J genes are TRBV28 and TRBJ2-1, with 7 middle bases fitting TRBD2. Sample: PBMCs. The source of this sequence is a male donor in good health and CMV-seropositive. The DNA sequence reads TGTGCCAGCATGGGAGCCGGGACTATAGCTAGAAATGAGCAGTTCTTC. It translates as CASMGAGTIARNEQFF.